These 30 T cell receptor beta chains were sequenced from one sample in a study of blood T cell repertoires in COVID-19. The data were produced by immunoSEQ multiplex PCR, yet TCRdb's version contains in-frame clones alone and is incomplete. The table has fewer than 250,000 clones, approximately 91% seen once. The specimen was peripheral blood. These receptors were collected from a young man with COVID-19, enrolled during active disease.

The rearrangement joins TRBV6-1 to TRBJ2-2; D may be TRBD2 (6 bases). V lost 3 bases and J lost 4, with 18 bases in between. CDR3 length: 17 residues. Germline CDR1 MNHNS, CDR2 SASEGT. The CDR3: CASSDPSGGWVTGELFF. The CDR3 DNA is TGTGCCAGCAGTGACCCCTCCGGAGGGTGGGTCACCGGGGAGCTGTTTTTT.

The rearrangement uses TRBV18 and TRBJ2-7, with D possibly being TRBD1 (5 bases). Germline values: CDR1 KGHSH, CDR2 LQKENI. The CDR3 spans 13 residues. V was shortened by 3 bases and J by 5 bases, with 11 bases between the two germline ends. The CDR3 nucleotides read TGTGCCAGCTCACCTCCAGGGCTGGACGAGCAGTACTTC. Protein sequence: CASSPPGLDEQYF.

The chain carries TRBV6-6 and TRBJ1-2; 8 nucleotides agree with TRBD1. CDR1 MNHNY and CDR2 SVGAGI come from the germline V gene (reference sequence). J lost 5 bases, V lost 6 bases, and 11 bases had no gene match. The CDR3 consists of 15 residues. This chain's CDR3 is CASSSTGGNLYGYTF. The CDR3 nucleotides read TGTGCCAGCAGCTCCACAGGGGGAAATTTGTATGGCTACACCTTC.

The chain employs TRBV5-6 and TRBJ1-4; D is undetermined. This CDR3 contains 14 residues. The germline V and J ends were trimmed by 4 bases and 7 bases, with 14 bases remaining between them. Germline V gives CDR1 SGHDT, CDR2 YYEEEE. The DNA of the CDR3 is TGTGCCAGCAGCCTCACCCCAGCAGGTGAAAAACTGTTTTTT. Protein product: CASSLTPAGEKLFF.

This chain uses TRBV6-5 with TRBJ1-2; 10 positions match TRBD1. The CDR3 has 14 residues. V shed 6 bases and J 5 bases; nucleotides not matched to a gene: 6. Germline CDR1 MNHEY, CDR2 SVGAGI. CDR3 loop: CASSRQGAGYGYTF. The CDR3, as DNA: TGTGCCAGCAGCCGACAGGGGGCTGGTTATGGCTACACCTTC.

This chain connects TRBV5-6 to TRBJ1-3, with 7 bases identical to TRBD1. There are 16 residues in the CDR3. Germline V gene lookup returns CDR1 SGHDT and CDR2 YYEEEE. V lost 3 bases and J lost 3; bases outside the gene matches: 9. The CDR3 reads CASSWGNRGGGNTIYF. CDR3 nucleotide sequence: TGTGCCAGCAGCTGGGGAAACAGGGGTGGTGGAAACACCATATATTTT.

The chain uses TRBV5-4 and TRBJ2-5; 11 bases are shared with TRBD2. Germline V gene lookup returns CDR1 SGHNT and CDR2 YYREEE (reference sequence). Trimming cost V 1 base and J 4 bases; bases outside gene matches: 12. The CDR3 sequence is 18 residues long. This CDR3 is CASSLTSGGRGLLETQYF. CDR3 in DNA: TGTGCCAGCAGCTTGACTAGCGGGGGAAGGGGTCTGTTAGAGACCCAGTACTTC.

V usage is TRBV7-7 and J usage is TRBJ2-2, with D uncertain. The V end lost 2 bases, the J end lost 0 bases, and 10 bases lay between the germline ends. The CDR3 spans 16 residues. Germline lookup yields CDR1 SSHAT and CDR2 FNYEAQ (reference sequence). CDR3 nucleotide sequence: TGTGCCAGCAGCTTATTATCGGTCGCGAACACCGGGGAGCTGTTTTTT. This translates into CASSLLSVANTGELFF.

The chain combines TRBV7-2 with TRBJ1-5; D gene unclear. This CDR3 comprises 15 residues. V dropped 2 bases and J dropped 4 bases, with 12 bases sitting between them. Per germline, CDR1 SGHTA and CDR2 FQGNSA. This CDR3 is CASSLTTTRNQPQHF. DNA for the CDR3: TGTGCCAGCAGCTTAACAACGACGAGGAATCAGCCCCAGCATTTT.

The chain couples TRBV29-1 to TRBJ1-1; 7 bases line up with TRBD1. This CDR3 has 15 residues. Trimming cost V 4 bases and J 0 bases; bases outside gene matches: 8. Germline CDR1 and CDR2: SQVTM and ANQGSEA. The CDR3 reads CSVVAPGGMNTEAFF. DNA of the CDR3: TGCAGCGTTGTAGCCCCAGGGGGGATGAACACTGAAGCTTTCTTT.

The CDR3 protein is CASSVRRRQGLQETQYF. The CDR3 nucleotides are TGTGCCAGCAGCGTTCGGAGGCGACAGGGCCTACAAGAGACCCAGTACTTC. V gene TRBV9 combines with J gene TRBJ2-5; 7 nucleotides line up with TRBD1. CDR3 length: 17 amino acids. The V segment lost 2 bases and the J segment 2 bases; nucleotides outside the gene matches: 12. Germline CDR1 SGDLS, CDR2 YYNGEE.

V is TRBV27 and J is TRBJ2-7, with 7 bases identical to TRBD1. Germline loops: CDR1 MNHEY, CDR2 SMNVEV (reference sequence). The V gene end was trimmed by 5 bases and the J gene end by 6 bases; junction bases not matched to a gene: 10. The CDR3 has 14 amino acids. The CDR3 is CASSRQGPALEQYF. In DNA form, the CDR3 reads TGTGCCAGCAGTAGACAGGGTCCAGCTCTCGAGCAGTACTTC.

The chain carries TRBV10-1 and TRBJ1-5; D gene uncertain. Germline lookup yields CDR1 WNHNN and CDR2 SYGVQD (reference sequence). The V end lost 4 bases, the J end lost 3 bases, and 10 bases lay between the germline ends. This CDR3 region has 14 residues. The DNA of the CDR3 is TGCGCCAGCAGTGGGGGAGGGTCCAATCAGCCCCAGCATTTT. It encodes CASSGGGSNQPQHF.

The CDR3 is CASSLDSGFNEQFF. The DNA for the CDR3 is TGTGCCAGCAGCTTGGATTCAGGGTTCAATGAGCAGTTCTTC. The chain combines TRBV5-6 with TRBJ2-1, with D possibly matching TRBD1 (5 bases). V was cut by 0 bases and J by 6 bases, with 10 bases left in between. Germline CDR1 SGHDT, CDR2 YYEEEE. The CDR3 is 14 amino acids.

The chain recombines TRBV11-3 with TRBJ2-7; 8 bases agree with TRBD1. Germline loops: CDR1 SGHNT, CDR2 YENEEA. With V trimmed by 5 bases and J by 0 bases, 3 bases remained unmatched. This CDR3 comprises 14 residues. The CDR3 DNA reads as TGTGCCAGCAGCGTACAGGGGGACTCCTACGAGCAGTACTTC. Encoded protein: CASSVQGDSYEQYF.

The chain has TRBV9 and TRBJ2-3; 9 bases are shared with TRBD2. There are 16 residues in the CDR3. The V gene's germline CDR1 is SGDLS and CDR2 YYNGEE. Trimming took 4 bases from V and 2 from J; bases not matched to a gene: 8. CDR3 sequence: CASSTRGGENTDTQYF. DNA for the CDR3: TGTGCCAGCAGCACCCGCGGGGGGGAGAACACAGATACGCAGTATTTT. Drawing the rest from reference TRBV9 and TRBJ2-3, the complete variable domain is DSGVTQTPKHLITATGQRVTLRCSPRSGDLSVYWYQQSLDQGLQFLIQYYNGEERAKGNILERFSAQQFPDLHSELNLSSLELGDSALYFCASSTRGGENTDTQYFGPGTRLTVL.

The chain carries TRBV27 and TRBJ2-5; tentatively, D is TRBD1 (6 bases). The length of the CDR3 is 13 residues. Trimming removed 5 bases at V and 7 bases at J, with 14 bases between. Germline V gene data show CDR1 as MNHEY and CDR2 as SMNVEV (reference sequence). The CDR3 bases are TGTGCCAGCAGTCCCCTAGGCAGGGGGACCCAGTACTTC. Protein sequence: CASSPLGRGTQYF.

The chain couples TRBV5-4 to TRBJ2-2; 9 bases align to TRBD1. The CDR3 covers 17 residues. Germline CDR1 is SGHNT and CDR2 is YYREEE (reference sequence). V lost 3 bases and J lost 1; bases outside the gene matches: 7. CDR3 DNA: TGTGCCAGCAGCTCCACAGGGGGCGTAGGGAACACCGGGGAGCTGTTTTTT. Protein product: CASSSTGGVGNTGELFF.

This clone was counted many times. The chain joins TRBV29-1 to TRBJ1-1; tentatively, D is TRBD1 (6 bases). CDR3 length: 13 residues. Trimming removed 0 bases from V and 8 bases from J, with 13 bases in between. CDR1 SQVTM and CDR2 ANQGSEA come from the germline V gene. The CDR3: CSVEDPGQFEAFF. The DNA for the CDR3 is TGCAGCGTTGAAGATCCCGGACAGTTCGAAGCTTTCTTT.

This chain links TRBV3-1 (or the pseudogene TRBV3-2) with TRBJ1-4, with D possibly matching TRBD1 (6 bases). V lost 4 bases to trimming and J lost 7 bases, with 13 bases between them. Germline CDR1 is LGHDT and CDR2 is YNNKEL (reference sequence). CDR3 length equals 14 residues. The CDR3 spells CASSPRGGLEKLFF. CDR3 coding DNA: TGTGCCAGCAGCCCCAGGGGAGGGCTTGAAAAACTGTTTTTT.

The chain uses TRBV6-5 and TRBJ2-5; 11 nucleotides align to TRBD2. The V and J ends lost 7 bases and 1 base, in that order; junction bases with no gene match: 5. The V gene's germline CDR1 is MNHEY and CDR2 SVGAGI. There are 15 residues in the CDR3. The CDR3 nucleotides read TGTGCCAGCACCTGGACTAGCGGGTCCCAAGAGACCCAGTACTTC. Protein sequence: CASTWTSGSQETQYF.

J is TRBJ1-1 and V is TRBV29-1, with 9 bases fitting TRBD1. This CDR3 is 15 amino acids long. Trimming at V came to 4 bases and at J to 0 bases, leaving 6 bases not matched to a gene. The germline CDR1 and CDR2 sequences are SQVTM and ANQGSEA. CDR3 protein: CSVVGQGAMNTEAFF. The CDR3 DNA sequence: TGCAGCGTTGTGGGACAGGGAGCTATGAACACTGAAGCTTTCTTT.

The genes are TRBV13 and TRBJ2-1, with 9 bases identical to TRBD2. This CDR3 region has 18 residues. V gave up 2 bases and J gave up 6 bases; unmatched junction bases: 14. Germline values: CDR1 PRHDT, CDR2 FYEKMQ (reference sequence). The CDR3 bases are TGTGCCAGCAGCTTAACCCCGGTCTTCGCGGGGGGGCCCAATGAGCAGTTCTTC. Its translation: CASSLTPVFAGGPNEQFF.

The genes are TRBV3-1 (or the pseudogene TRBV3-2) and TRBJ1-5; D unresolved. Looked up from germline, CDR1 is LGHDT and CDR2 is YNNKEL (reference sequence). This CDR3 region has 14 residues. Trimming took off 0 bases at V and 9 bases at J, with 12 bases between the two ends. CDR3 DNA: TGTGCCAGCAGCCAAGACACGGTCTTGAGGCCCCAGCATTTT. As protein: CASSQDTVLRPQHF.

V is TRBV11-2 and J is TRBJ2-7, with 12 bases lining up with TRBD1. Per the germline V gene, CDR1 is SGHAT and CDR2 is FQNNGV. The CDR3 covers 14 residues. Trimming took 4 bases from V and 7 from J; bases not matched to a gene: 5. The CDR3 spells CASSSGQGAGEQYF. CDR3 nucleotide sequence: TGTGCCAGCAGCTCGGGACAGGGGGCAGGTGAGCAGTACTTC.

DNA for the CDR3: TGTGCCAGTAGTACGCCGGGACAGGGGTTGTATGGCTACACCTTC. Its protein product is CASSTPGQGLYGYTF. This chain uses TRBV19 with TRBJ1-2, with 10 bases that match TRBD1. Germline V gene data show CDR1 as LNHDA and CDR2 as SQIVND (reference sequence). With V trimmed by 4 bases and J by 5 bases, 7 bases remained unmatched. The CDR3 sequence is 15 residues long.

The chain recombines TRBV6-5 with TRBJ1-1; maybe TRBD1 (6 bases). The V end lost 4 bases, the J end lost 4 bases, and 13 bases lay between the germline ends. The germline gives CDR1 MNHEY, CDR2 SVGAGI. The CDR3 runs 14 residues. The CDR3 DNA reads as TGTGCCAGCAGTTCCAGGACAGTAGGCACTGAAGCTTTCTTT. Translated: CASSSRTVGTEAFF.

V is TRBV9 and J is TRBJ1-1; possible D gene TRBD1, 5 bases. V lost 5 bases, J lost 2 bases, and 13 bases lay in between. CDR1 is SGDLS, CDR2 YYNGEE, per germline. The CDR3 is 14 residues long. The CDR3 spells CASSQAGSNTEAFF. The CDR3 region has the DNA TGTGCCAGCAGTCAGGCAGGGTCTAACACTGAAGCTTTCTTT. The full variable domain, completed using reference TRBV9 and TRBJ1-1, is DSGVTQTPKHLITATGQRVTLRCSPRSGDLSVYWYQQSLDQGLQFLIQYYNGEERAKGNILERFSAQQFPDLHSELNLSSLELGDSALYFCASSQAGSNTEAFFGQGTRLTVV.

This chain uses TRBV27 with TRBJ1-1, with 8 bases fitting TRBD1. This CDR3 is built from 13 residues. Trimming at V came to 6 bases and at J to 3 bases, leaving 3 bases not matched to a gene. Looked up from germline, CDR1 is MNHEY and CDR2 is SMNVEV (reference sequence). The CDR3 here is CASRDRVHTEAFF. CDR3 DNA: TGTGCCAGCAGGGACAGGGTTCACACTGAAGCTTTCTTT.

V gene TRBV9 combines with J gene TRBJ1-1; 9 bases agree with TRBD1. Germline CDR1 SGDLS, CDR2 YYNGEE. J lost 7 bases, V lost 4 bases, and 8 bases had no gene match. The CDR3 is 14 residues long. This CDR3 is CASSKLTGGNEAFF. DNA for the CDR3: TGTGCCAGCAGCAAACTGACAGGGGGAAATGAAGCTTTCTTT. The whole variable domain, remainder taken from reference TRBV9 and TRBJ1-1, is DSGVTQTPKHLITATGQRVTLRCSPRSGDLSVYWYQQSLDQGLQFLIQYYNGEERAKGNILERFSAQQFPDLHSELNLSSLELGDSALYFCASSKLTGGNEAFFGQGTRLTVV.